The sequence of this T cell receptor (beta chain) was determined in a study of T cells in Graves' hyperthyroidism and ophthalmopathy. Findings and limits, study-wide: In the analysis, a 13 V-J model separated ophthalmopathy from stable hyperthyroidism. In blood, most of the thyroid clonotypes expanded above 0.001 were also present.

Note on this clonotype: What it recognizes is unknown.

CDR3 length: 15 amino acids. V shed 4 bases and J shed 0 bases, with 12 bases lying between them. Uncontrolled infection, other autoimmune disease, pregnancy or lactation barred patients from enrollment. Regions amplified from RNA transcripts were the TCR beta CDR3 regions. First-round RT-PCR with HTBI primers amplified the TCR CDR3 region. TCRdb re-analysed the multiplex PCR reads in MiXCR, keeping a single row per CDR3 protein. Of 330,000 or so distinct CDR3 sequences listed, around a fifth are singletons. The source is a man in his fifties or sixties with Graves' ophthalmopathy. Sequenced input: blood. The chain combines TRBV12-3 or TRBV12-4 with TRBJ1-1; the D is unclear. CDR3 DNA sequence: TGTGCCAGCAGTTCAGCGGGGAGGCTGAACACTGAAGCTTTCTTT. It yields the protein CASSSAGRLNTEAFF.